Detailed here is one T cell receptor beta chain. What antigen it recognizes has not been identified. Base qualities were left out, and no much larger clone turns up one base away. The cohort was made up of about 610 healthy bone marrow donors. At the time of sampling, every cohort member was nominally healthy, though immune exposures that went unrecorded were likely present. The donor tested CMV seronegative, placing the donor among the 350 or so seronegative members of the cohort. A peripheral blood sample was provided by each donor, and peripheral blood mononuclear cells were used for TCR beta sequencing. The Qiagen DNeasy Blood Extraction Kit was used to extract genomic DNA from the blood cell samples. This record belongs to a study of cytomegalovirus exposure and HLA in healthy donors (dated by TCRdb to the late 2010s). For the study in its entirety: According to an earlier analysis of a few hundred of the donors, roughly 180 million T cells yielded some 120 million unique TCR beta sequences and 250 to 350 Gb of sequence data. In the later analysis, no new phenotypic data were used to find candidate immune exposures; instead, reliance was placed on TCR beta sequences and their occurrence across donors. HLA typing included class I and class II loci at four-digit resolution. Because of strong linkage in the cohort, five DR-DQ haplotypes were treated as single units for association and clustering. Along with the approximately 620-subject first cohort, a separate validation cohort of over a hundred different subjects was used. The T cell repertoires of roughly 660 subjects were profiled by immunosequencing and related to cytomegalovirus serostatus. The genetic ancestry cluster associated with self-reported Caucasian donors included 65% to 90% of the roughly 380 genotyped donors. In an earlier analysis of 587 of the donors, high-throughput TCR beta sequencing was used to judge whether each TCR beta V gene segment behaved as functional or pseudogenic. A later genetic analysis used genome-wide SNP genotypes for 398 of the 666 donors, treating that subset as a discovery cohort. All discovery cohort repertoires had been generated using a single sequencing platform. Donor age, sex, ethnicity and CMV serostatus were collected together with the repertoire data. The number of typed donors differed by locus: about 620-640 for A, B, C, DRB1 and DQB1; 500 to 550 for DQA1; roughly 600 for DPA1; and some 470 for DPB1. In a later analysis, previously published TCR beta repertoires from several hundred donors were re-analyzed and high-resolution HLA genotyping was added so that TCR occurrence patterns could be studied. An early release covering roughly 580 HLA-typed donors comprised roughly 300 gigabases of sequencing data and tens of millions of unique TCR sequences. The study aimed to test whether cataloging public T cell receptors could reveal signatures of past pathogen exposure. Among about 410 genotyped donors of the cohort, an average of roughly 230,000 unique TCR beta nucleotide sequences was sequenced per donor, of which about 19% were non-productive. High-throughput TCR immunosequencing, statistical association of individual TCRs with disease status, and machine learning were combined to predict cytomegalovirus infection status. Study-wide findings and limitations: A total of 164 TCR beta chains were listed by the study as associated with cytomegalovirus. Because counts were too low, more than 15 rarely observed V segments, including chromosome 9 orphons, were left out of the earlier analysis of about 500 of the donors. Some IMGT-functional V segments, including TRBV6-2 and TRBV6-3, could not be distinguished by the 87-base-pair reads and were therefore excluded. The authors suggested that the approach could potentially be generalized to other disease states and immunological phenotypes. Correlated functional status among segregating V segments might reflect linkage disequilibrium, but an unknown experimental factor could not be ruled out. CMV serostatus was the only immune exposure information available for the cohort. While some public TCRs were present in many individuals, most TCR sequences turned up only very rarely across donors. In an earlier analysis of some 500 of the donors, most TCR beta V segments appeared in productive rearrangements about 90% or about 30% of the time, broadly matching IMGT annotations. In a later analysis, TCR association rates were found to vary across HLA loci, with the most associated TCRs seen for DRB1 alleles and the fewest for HLA-C alleles. In a later analysis, several top co-occurrence clusters were reported to appear linked to parvovirus B19, influenza, CMV and Epstein-Barr virus. In a later analysis, HLA-associated TCR beta chains showed more clonal expansion and lower generation probabilities than non-associated chains that were equally common. A few of the identified cytomegalovirus-associated TCR beta chains were confirmed in vitro to be specific for cytomegalovirus antigens. When HLA alleles, especially DR and DQ, strongly co-occurred, attributing TCR associations to individual alleles was difficult. In both the original and validation cohorts, the classifier was reported to diagnose cytomegalovirus status with high specificity and sensitivity. In a later analysis, some 18,000 TCR beta sequences were associated with specific HLA alleles at a false discovery rate of 0.05. A further reported finding was that TCR beta sequences accurately predicted the HLA-A and HLA-B alleles for most subjects in the first cohort. In a later genetic analysis, fewer N-insertions in productive TCRs were reported among donors in an Asian-associated ancestry cluster than the 666-donor mean. Because HLA typing was missing for some donors at each locus, association tests included only the typed subset. Most CMV-associated TCR beta chains appeared to be HLA-restricted in a later analysis, and the HLA associations seemed to be driven largely by CMV exposure. In a later genetic analysis, a missense DCLRE1C variant was associated with V-gene and J-gene trimming of TCR beta chains, and the association was replicated in an independent cohort. Only TCR beta chains were sequenced in this cohort, and the absence of alpha or paired-chain data limited detectable features. A group of highly shared sequence variants was considered likely to be a technical artifact of the sequencing pipeline. Presence/absence analyses assumed roughly uniform sequencing depth across donors, an assumption that may not hold.

The method behind the library was the immunoSEQ multiplex PCR assay. For the multiplex PCR, a mixture combining 60 forward primers for TCR Vbeta segments and 13 reverse primers for TCR Jbeta segments was used. Amplification of the CDR3 region of rearranged TCR beta genes was performed with a multiplex PCR assay on genomic DNA. On the Illumina HiSeq System, the amplified TCR beta libraries were sequenced as 87-base-pair reads. The study's own analysis went as follows. Across the 600 to 700 repertoires, a later analysis counted roughly 84 million unique TCR beta chains, around 11 million of which were shared by at least two donors. Raw reads were error-corrected and collapsed into unique sequences with a nearest-neighbor algorithm that merged closely related sequences to remove PCR and sequencing errors. Alignment of CDR3 sequences to IMGT reference sequences was used to assign V, D and J gene segments. Each retained sequence needed at least a six-nucleotide match to both a V gene segment and a J gene segment. A rearrangement was called productive if the CDR3 had no stop codons and remained in frame with V and J, and every other rearrangement was called non-productive. CDR3 was defined according to IMGT convention as the region running from the second conserved V-encoded cysteine to the conserved J-encoded phenylalanine. The earlier analysis of 587 of the donors excluded sequences that lacked an unambiguous match to a single V gene segment. An earlier analysis of a few hundred of the donors called V segments functional above 56.7% productive rearrangements and segregating when the between-donor standard deviation exceeded 5%. A statistical classification framework was built to diagnose cytomegalovirus status from the catalog of TCR beta chain sequences. In a later analysis, TCR nucleotide sequences were compared against IMGT/GENE-DB human TR gene sequences so that V and J genes could be assigned. A later analysis assigned CDR3 sequences and most-parsimonious VDJ recombination scenarios with the TCRdist pipeline. A later analysis defined each TCR beta chain by its CDR3 amino acid sequence plus V-gene family, and excluded reads lacking a unique V-gene family. In a later analysis, fewer than 600 highly shared, low-generation-probability nucleotide sequences were removed to address suspected cross-contamination and a sequencing artifact. A later analysis calculated a clonal expansion index for each public chain from normalized within-repertoire ranks of inferred template counts. In a later analysis, generation probabilities were computed with a VDJ recombination model fitted to out-of-frame rearrangements, and the resulting probabilities were checked against IGoR. In a later analysis, hypergeometric tests were used to score TCR-TCR, TCR-HLA and TCR-CMV co-occurrence, with a repertoire-size bias correction applied to TCR pairs. In a later analysis, false discovery rates were estimated by permuting HLA or CMV assignments 20 times. In a later analysis, co-occurring TCRs were grouped using DBSCAN, with TCRdist sequence similarity added in when clustering inside HLA-allele-positive subsets. Co-occurrence clustering excluded repertoires with fewer than 30,000 or more than 120,000 public chains, plus five with anomalous nucleotide sharing. Held by TCRdb, this immuneACCESS table contains in-frame sequences only and omits some clones. Under half of the omission traces to an unresolved V gene where checked; the cause of the rest is unknown. D and trimming come from the DNA, and the V and J calls and clone size come from that table. Here the sample has about 69,000 clones; about 70% occur a single time. The ten top clones hold more than 2.5% of the sample.

For CDR1 and CDR2, the germline V gene lists SGHRS and YFSETQ. The CDR3, cysteine through phenylalanine, is 17 amino acids long. Only CDR3 DNA is held: 51 bases, read in frame from base 1. V sheds 1 base and J sheds 1 base, leaving 17 bases between their ends. The source is a man younger than 30 in good health and CMV-seronegative. The sequenced sample consisted of PBMCs. The chain uses TRBV5-1 and TRBJ2-5; TRBD2 is possibly the D segment (5 matching bases). The DNA sequence is TGCGCCAGCAGCTTGATTAAGGGTGGACTGCGCCAAGAGACCCAGTACTTC. Its coded protein is CASSLIKGGLRQETQYF.